A single sample is the source of the 3 T cell receptor beta chains below, sequenced in a study of post-analysis software for immune sequencing data. These receptors lack a known antigen. General study findings and limits: A handful of TRBV segments were significantly more frequent in patients than in controls. TRBV5-6, TRBV5-1 and TRBV20-1 were among these segments.

Unique molecular identifiers were carried by the TCR beta cDNA libraries. TCRdb recomputed calls from the PCR reads with MiXCR, one row per CDR3 protein. The sample shows about 820,000 distinct CDR3 sequences, approximately 53% of them seen only once. The specimen sequenced was blood. The receptors were sampled from a girl aged 5-17 years with multiple sclerosis.

The V and J genes are TRBV7-6 and TRBJ2-3; 10 bases align to TRBD1. V shed 8 bases, J shed 3 bases, and the junction held 5 bases outside the gene matches. This CDR3 is 14 amino acids long. Germline-derived CDR1 and CDR2 are SGHVS and FNYEAQ. CDR3 region: CASGRDRGTDTQYF. For the CDR3, the DNA is TGTGCCAGCGGCCGGGACAGGGGAACAGATACGCAGTATTTT.

V gene TRBV5-1 combines with J gene TRBJ2-1; the D gene is possibly TRBD2 (7 bases). Trimming left V 0 bases short and J 10 bases short, with 20 bases between. The CDR3 runs 16 residues. CDR1 is SGHRS and CDR2 is YFSETQ in the germline V gene. The CDR3 DNA reads as TGCGCCAGCAGCTTGGCCGCCAGCGGGACACAAAACGAGCAGTTCTTC. It yields the protein CASSLAASGTQNEQFF.

This chain connects TRBV5-1 to TRBJ2-7; 8 bases are shared with TRBD1. The V and J ends lost 6 bases and 0 bases, in that order; junction bases with no gene match: 8. Germline-derived CDR1 and CDR2 are SGHRS and YFSETQ. The CDR3 is 15 amino acids. CDR3 bases: TGCGCCAGCAACAAGGGACAGGAGTTCTCCTACGAGCAGTACTTC. This codes for CASNKGQEFSYEQYF.